This T cell receptor (beta chain) was identified in a study of T cells after yellow fever vaccination. Across the study: The SMART-Seq v4 Ultra Low Input method served to prepare the low-cell-number fractions. Study-level results: Contamination by abundant bulk-population clonotypes could be present in FACS-sorted repertoires. Compared with primary, the secondary response was weaker and peaked at day 5, not 15. Of the clonotypes, a small share occurred in both CD4 and CD8 compartments.

From the 5' RACE reads, TCRdb called clonotypes with MiXCR, one entry per CDR3 protein. This table has fewer than 450,000 distinct CDR3 sequences, 3.5% to 4.5% appearing once. Germline V lookup: CDR1 LGHNA, CDR2 YSLEER. The CDR3 extends over 13 amino acids. Trimming took 0 bases from V and 12 from J, leaving 13 bases between them. This clonotype was observed a handful of times. Its antigen remains unidentified. V gene TRBV4-3 combines with J gene TRBJ2-3; D is uncertain. The clonotype originates from a man between 18 and 29 years old who received the YFV17D yellow fever vaccine. The sample was PBMCs, taken 5 days after the yellow fever booster vaccination. Here the CDR3 reads CASSQDPSPNQYF. Here the CDR3 DNA reads TGCGCCAGCAGCCAAGACCCAAGTCCGAATCAGTATTTT.